This T cell receptor (beta chain) was sequenced during a study of cytomegalovirus exposure and HLA in healthy donors. Across the study: A prior analysis found around 110 million unique TCR beta sequences from 150 million to 200 million T cells.

V shed 2 bases and J 6 bases; nucleotides not matched to a gene: 6. Germline loops: CDR1 LGHNA, CDR2 YNFKEQ. CDR3 size: 14 residues. Findings and limits, study-wide: TCR beta V segments were, for the most part, productive about 87% or about 30% of the time in an earlier analysis. For most subjects, TCR beta sequences were reported to predict HLA-A and HLA-B alleles with accuracy. A highly shared variant cluster was judged a likely technical artifact.

The primer mix had 60 Vbeta and 13 Jbeta primers. Assay: immunoSEQ multiplex PCR; the TCRdb copy retains only in-frame clones and omits some. This sample has 80,000 to 90,000 clones, with 75% found just once. On this clone: Its antigen is as yet unknown.

The chain links TRBV4-2 to TRBJ1-1; 7 bases are shared with TRBD1. Sequenced material: PBMCs. The sequence was collected from a man aged 40-50 years in good health and CMV-seronegative. CDR3 coding DNA: TGTGCCAGCAGCCAAATCGACAGGGCCCCTGAAGCTTTCTTT. This gives the protein CASSQIDRAPEAFF.